The source of this T cell receptor beta chain is a study of cytomegalovirus exposure and HLA in healthy donors. Study-wide results and limits: Previous analysis showed most TCR beta V segments were productive about 90% or about 30% of the time. Most TCR sequences showed up rarely, but some public TCRs showed up in many donors. Some segments of the V type, notably TRBV6-2 and TRBV6-3, were excluded as indistinguishable. A later analysis showed that HLA-associated TCR beta chains had undergone more clonal expansion than equally common others.

J was trimmed by 2 bases and V by 7 bases; bases with no gene match: 8. Germline CDR1 and CDR2: SGHVS and FNYEAQ. CDR3 length equals 15 residues. The PCR ran on 60 Vbeta and 13 Jbeta primers. TCRdb's copy holds only in-frame clones and misses some; the assay was immunoSEQ multiplex PCR. The sample has more than 150,000 clones; around 80% are singletons. Concerning this clone itself: Its cognate antigen is unknown.

The chain carries TRBV7-6 and TRBJ2-1; 7 nucleotides agree with TRBD2. The TCR sequence derives from a girl between 5 and 17 years old in good health and CMV-seropositive. What was sequenced was PBMCs. CDR3 coding DNA: TGTGCCAGCACCCCTTGGGGGGGGGCCTACAATGAGCAGTTCTTC. It specifies CASTPWGGAYNEQFF.